These 10 T cell receptor beta chains were all obtained from the same sample, sequenced in a study of blood T cell repertoires in COVID-19. Sequenced by immunoSEQ multiplex PCR; TCRdb stores in-frame clones only, minus some. The profile shows approximately 150,000 clones, 70% to 90% of them singletons. The sample consisted of peripheral blood. The receptors were gathered from a woman between 50 and 59 years old with COVID-19, enrolled during active disease.

In its sample, this clone was seen once. Other DNA sequences in the sample encode the same CDR3. This chain connects TRBV27 to TRBJ1-5; unclear D gene. The V end lost 5 bases, the J end lost 4 bases, and 6 bases lay between the germline ends. Germline V CDR1 and CDR2: MNHEY, SMNVEV (reference sequence). The CDR3 has 12 amino acids. CDR3 protein: CASSPGNQPQHF. CDR3 nucleotides: TGTGCCAGCAGTCCCGGGAATCAGCCCCAGCATTTT.

This sequence joins TRBV6-4 and TRBJ1-2, with D possibly being TRBD1 (6 bases). The CDR3 covers 14 residues. With 6 bases removed from V and 6 bases from J, the gap between germline ends came to 17 bases. The germline gives CDR1 MRHNA, CDR2 SNTAGT. CDR3 protein: CASSPVEGGNGYTF. The DNA of the CDR3 is TGTGCCAGCAGCCCGGTTGAGGGGGGGAATGGCTACACCTTC.

V is TRBV10-3 and J is TRBJ2-1; TRBD2 matches 9 bases. The CDR3 contains 16 residues. CDR1 ENHRY and CDR2 SYGVKD come from the germline V gene. V shed 0 bases and J 1 base; nucleotides not matched to a gene: 1. This CDR3 is CAISESGLASYNEQFF. The CDR3, as DNA: TGTGCCATCAGTGAGTCGGGACTAGCATCCTACAATGAGCAGTTCTTC.

This chain uses TRBV5-1 with TRBJ2-3, with D possibly being TRBD1 (6 bases). Germline values: CDR1 SGHRS, CDR2 YFSETQ. Trimming took 7 bases from V and 2 from J, leaving 11 bases between them. The CDR3 spans 13 residues. CDR3 region: CASRRDNTDTQYF. The CDR3 nucleotides are TGCGCCAGCCGCCGGGACAACACAGATACGCAGTATTTT.

This chain uses TRBV30 with TRBJ2-7, with 7 positions matching TRBD1. This CDR3 is built from 13 residues. V lost 2 bases and J lost 2; bases outside the gene matches: 3. Germline loops: CDR1 GTSNPN, CDR2 SVGIG (reference sequence). The CDR3 loop is CAWSKGAAYEQYF. The CDR3 DNA follows: TGTGCCTGGAGTAAGGGGGCCGCCTACGAGCAGTACTTC.

J is TRBJ2-2 and V is TRBV2; D unclear. The ends were cut back, 5 bases at V and 6 bases at J, with 10 bases in the middle. The germline CDR1 and CDR2 sequences are SNHLY and FYNNEI. The CDR3 contains 13 residues. The CDR3 sequence: CASSPLLSGELFF. The DNA of the CDR3 is TGTGCCAGCAGTCCTCTTTTGTCCGGGGAGCTGTTTTTT.

This chain connects TRBV13 to TRBJ2-2, with D maybe TRBD1 (6 bases). Germline V lookup: CDR1 PRHDT, CDR2 FYEKMQ (reference sequence). The CDR3 loop spans 14 amino acids. V was pared by 5 bases and J by 3 bases, with 10 bases between. The CDR3 sequence is CASSPRQDTGELFF. CDR3 DNA sequence: TGTGCCAGCAGCCCCAGACAGGACACCGGGGAGCTGTTTTTT.

The V gene is TRBV4-2, the J gene TRBJ2-7; TRBD2 aligns across 7 bases. CDR3 length: 12 amino acids. With 5 bases clipped from V and 9 bases from J, the junction kept 7 bases outside the gene matches. Germline V gene data show CDR1 as LGHNA and CDR2 as YNFKEQ. Written as DNA, the CDR3 is TGTGCCAGCAGCGCCAGCGGGGTGACGCAGTACTTC. Translated: CASSASGVTQYF.

V and J are TRBV11-3 and TRBJ1-2, with 8 bases fitting TRBD1. Germline CDR1 is SGHNT and CDR2 is YENEEA. With V trimmed by 4 bases and J by 4 bases, 11 bases remained unmatched. The CDR3 is 16 residues long. CDR3 amino acids: CASSSRWAGGAYGYTF. In DNA form, the CDR3 reads TGTGCCAGCAGCTCCCGGTGGGCAGGGGGCGCCTATGGCTACACCTTC. Together with reference TRBV11-3 and TRBJ1-2, the CDR3 gives the full variable domain: EAGVVQSPRYKIIEKKQPVAFWCNPISGHNTLYWYLQNLGQGPELLIRYENEEAVDDSQLPKDRFSAERLKGVDSTLKIQPAELGDSAVYLCASSSRWAGGAYGYTFGSGTRLTVV.

The V and J genes are TRBV5-6 and TRBJ1-2; 7 bases line up with TRBD1. The CDR3 has 14 amino acids. The V gene end was trimmed by 2 bases and the J gene end by 6 bases; junction bases not matched to a gene: 7. The germline V gene encodes CDR1 SGHDT and CDR2 YYEEEE. The CDR3 coding sequence is TGTGCCAGCAGCTTAAGGGGGCCCTTACATGGCTACACCTTC. Translated: CASSLRGPLHGYTF.